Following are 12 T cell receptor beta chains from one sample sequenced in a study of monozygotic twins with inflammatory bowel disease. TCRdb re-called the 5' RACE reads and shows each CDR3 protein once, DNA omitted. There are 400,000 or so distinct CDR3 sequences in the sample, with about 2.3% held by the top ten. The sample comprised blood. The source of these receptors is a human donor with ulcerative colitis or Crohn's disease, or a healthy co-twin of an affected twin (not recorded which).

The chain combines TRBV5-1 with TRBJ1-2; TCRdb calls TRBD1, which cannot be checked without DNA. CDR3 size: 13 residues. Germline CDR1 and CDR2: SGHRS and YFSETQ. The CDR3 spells CASSPGRPYGYTF.

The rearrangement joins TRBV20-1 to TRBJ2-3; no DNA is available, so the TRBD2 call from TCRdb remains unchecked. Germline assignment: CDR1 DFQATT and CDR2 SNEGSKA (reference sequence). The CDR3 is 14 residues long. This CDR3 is CSWTSGQSEDTQYF.

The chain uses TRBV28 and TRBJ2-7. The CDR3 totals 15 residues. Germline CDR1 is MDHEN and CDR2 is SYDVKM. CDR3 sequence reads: CASSLGGEPASEQYF.

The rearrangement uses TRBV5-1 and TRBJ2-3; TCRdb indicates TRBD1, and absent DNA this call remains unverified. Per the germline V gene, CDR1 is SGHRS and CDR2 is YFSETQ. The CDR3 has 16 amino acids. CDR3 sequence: CASSWSRTEGTDTQYF.

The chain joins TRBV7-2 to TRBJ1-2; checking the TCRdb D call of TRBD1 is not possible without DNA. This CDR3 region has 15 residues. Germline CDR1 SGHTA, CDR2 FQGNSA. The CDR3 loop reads CASSLVGGNGYGYTF.

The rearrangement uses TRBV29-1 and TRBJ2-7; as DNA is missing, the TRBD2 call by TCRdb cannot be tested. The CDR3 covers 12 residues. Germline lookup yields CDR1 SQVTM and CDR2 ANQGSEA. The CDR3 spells CSVGLVGYEQYF.

CDR3 sequence: CASSQVSNEQYF. The V gene is TRBV3-1, the J gene TRBJ2-7. The germline CDR1 and CDR2 sequences are LGHDT and YNNKEL (reference sequence). The CDR3 length is 12 residues.

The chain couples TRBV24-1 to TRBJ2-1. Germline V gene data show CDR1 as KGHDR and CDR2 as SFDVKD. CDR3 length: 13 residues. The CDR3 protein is CATSDSTGYQQFF.

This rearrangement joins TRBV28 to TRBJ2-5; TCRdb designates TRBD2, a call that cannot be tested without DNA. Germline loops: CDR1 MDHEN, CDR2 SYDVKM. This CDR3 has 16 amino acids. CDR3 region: CASTRGASGTGETQYF.

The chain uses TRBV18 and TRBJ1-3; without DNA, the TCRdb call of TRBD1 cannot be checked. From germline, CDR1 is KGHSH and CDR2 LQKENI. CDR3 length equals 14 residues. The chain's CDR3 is CASSPGQAGNTIYF. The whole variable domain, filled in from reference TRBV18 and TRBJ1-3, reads NAGVMQNPRHLVRRRGQEARLRCSPMKGHSHVYWYRQLPEEGLKFMVYLQKENIIDESGMPKERFSAEFPKEGPSILRIQQVVRGDSAAYFCASSPGQAGNTIYFGEGSWLTVV.

The CDR3 sequence: CASSLSGGTGGGEKLFF. The chain has TRBV5-1 and TRBJ1-4; TCRdb designates TRBD1, a call that cannot be tested without DNA. Germline CDR1 is SGHRS and CDR2 is YFSETQ. The CDR3 length is 17 residues.

The CDR3 reads CASSLLQAVDTQYF. The chain is built from TRBV27 and TRBJ2-3; TCRdb picks TRBD1, but there is no DNA to check that call. The CDR3 is made up of 14 amino acids. Germline loops: CDR1 MNHEY, CDR2 SMNVEV (reference sequence).